The 18 T cell receptor beta chains reported below all come from one sample, sequenced in a study of T cells expressing NK-cell markers. TCRdb re-called the 5' RACE reads; every CDR3 protein appears as one record, without DNA. This sample's clone table lists 150,000 to 160,000 distinct CDR3 sequences. The sample comprised blood T cells: a sorted CD56 or NKG2C T cell subset, CD4+ or CD8+ T cells, or bulk PBMC T cells (not recorded which). These receptors were obtained from a woman aged 50 to 60 in good health.

The genes are TRBV27 and TRBJ2-1. In germline, CDR1 is MNHEY, CDR2 SMNVEV (reference sequence). The CDR3 loop spans 13 amino acids. The CDR3 is CASLGGSYNEQFF.

The chain uses TRBV20-1 and TRBJ2-4; TCRdb outputs TRBD2, but without DNA this stays unchecked. CDR1 is DFQATT and CDR2 is SNEGSKA in the germline V gene (reference sequence). The CDR3 has 15 residues. The CDR3 sequence is CSATEVGEAKNIQYF.

This chain connects TRBV25-1 to TRBJ1-1; there is no DNA to check the TCRdb D call of TRBD1. The CDR3 length is 12 residues. From germline, CDR1 is MGHDK and CDR2 SYGVNS. The CDR3 sequence: CASSLTGSEAFF.

The chain carries TRBV25-1 and TRBJ2-5; TCRdb picks TRBD2, but there is no DNA to check that call. The germline gives CDR1 MGHDK, CDR2 SYGVNS. This CDR3 has 14 amino acids. CDR3: CASGPGLVLGTQYF.

The chain uses TRBV7-9 and TRBJ2-1; TCRdb proposes TRBD2, but this gene call is untestable without DNA. Germline loops: CDR1 SEHNR, CDR2 FQNEAQ (reference sequence). The CDR3 totals 16 residues. The CDR3 here is CASSGGTGTSNNEQFF.

The chain carries TRBV24-1 and TRBJ2-7; as DNA is missing, the TRBD1 call by TCRdb cannot be tested. Germline CDR1 and CDR2: KGHDR and SFDVKD. The CDR3 contains 15 residues. The CDR3 sequence: CATSARGQGANEQYF.

The chain links TRBV5-1 to TRBJ1-4. CDR1 is SGHRS and CDR2 is YFSETQ in the germline V gene. The CDR3 loop spans 15 amino acids. CDR3 amino acids: CASSSDKPTNEKLFF. The full variable domain, with the rest looked up from reference TRBV5-1 and TRBJ1-4, is KAGVTQTPRYLIKTRGQQVTLSCSPISGHRSVSWYQQTPGQGLQFLFEYFSETQRNKGNFPGRFSGRQFSNSRSEMNVSTLELGDSALYLCASSSDKPTNEKLFFGSGTQLSVL.

This chain uses TRBV2 with TRBJ2-5; TCRdb reports TRBD2, a call that lacks DNA to check it against. The germline gives CDR1 SNHLY, CDR2 FYNNEI. The CDR3 has 16 amino acids. CDR3 amino acids: CASSEALAGGQETQYF. The variable domain in full, completed from reference TRBV2 and TRBJ2-5, reads EPEVTQTPSHQVTQMGQEVILRCVPISNHLYFYWYRQILGQKVEFLVSFYNNEISEKSEIFDDQFSVERPDGSNFTLKIRSTKLEDSAMYFCASSEALAGGQETQYFGPGTRLLVL.

This chain connects TRBV6-5 to TRBJ2-1; without DNA, the TCRdb call of TRBD2 cannot be checked. The CDR3 sequence is 16 residues long. From germline, CDR1 is MNHEY and CDR2 SVGAGI. The CDR3 reads CASSYSPSGSLNEQFF.

CDR3 in amino acids: CASSKVQGSNYGYTF. The chain carries TRBV27 and TRBJ1-2. The CDR3 loop spans 15 amino acids. The germline V gene has CDR1 MNHEY and CDR2 SMNVEV (reference sequence).

CDR3 amino acids: CASSLAYTGTALYNEQFF. The chain recombines TRBV5-6 with TRBJ2-1; TCRdb's D call, TRBD1, is unchecked because there is no DNA. The CDR3 extends over 18 amino acids. Germline loops: CDR1 SGHDT, CDR2 YYEEEE.

This chain uses TRBV10-3 with TRBJ2-1. Per germline, CDR1 ENHRY and CDR2 SYGVKD. The CDR3 runs to 15 residues. The CDR3 loop is CAIESEQSSYNEQFF.

The J gene is TRBJ2-7, the V gene TRBV2. Per the germline V gene, CDR1 is SNHLY and CDR2 is FYNNEI. The CDR3 totals 11 residues. CDR3 sequence reads: CASDEGYEQYF.

This chain joins TRBV12-3 or TRBV12-4 and TRBJ2-7; no DNA is available, so the TRBD1 call from TCRdb remains unchecked. The CDR3 is made up of 15 amino acids. Here the CDR3 reads CASSQGTGITYEQYF.

The gene calls are TRBV27 and TRBJ2-1; no DNA is available, so the TRBD2 call from TCRdb remains unchecked. This CDR3 has 15 residues. Per the germline V gene, CDR1 is MNHEY and CDR2 is SMNVEV (reference sequence). This CDR3 is CASSNRLAGSNEQFF.

The rearrangement joins TRBV7-2 to TRBJ2-7. Germline CDR1 is SGHTA and CDR2 is FQGNSA. CDR3 length equals 13 residues. CDR3: CASSWTRSYEQYF.

This chain links TRBV11-2 with TRBJ2-3; the D call from TCRdb, TRBD2, cannot be confirmed without DNA. Germline V gene lookup returns CDR1 SGHAT and CDR2 FQNNGV. The CDR3 is 16 residues long. The CDR3 here is CASSRMTSGSADTQYF. The full variable domain, with the rest looked up from reference TRBV11-2 and TRBJ2-3, is EAGVAQSPRYKIIEKRQSVAFWCNPISGHATLYWYQQILGQGPKLLIQFQNNGVVDDSQLPKDRFSAERLKGVDSTLKIQPAKLEDSAVYLCASSRMTSGSADTQYFGPGTRLTVL.

The chain uses TRBV29-1 and TRBJ2-1; TCRdb's D gene call, TRBD1, goes unchecked for lack of DNA. From germline, CDR1 is SQVTM and CDR2 ANQGSEA. The CDR3 covers 15 residues. This chain's CDR3 is CSVVGTGTPNNEQFF.